This TCR beta chain was observed in a study of blood T cell repertoires in COVID-19. Across the study: Material from acute and convalescent COVID-19 was sourced from the United States, Italy and Spain. From T cells, B-cell-depleted T cells, or PBMCs came the material, which was cDNA or gDNA.

Germline lookup yields CDR1 LGHNA and CDR2 YSLEER. CDR3 length equals 15 residues. Trimming removed 0 bases at V and 4 bases at J, with 10 bases between. Original processing methods: Estimation of nucleated cell counts was performed using reference gene primer amplification. Method: immunoSEQ multiplex PCR; TCRdb's copy keeps in-frame clones and lacks some. The V and J calls and clone size were taken over from that table, and D and trimming were inferred from the DNA. The data show 90,000 to 110,000 clones, around 81% seen once. V and J are TRBV4-3 and TRBJ1-3; no clear D gene. The sequence was collected from a woman in her seventies with acute or convalescent COVID-19. Material for sequencing was peripheral blood. The CDR3 spells CASSQEGGSGNTIYF. Here the CDR3 DNA reads TGCGCCAGCAGCCAAGAGGGCGGGTCGGGAAACACCATATATTTT.